The text below deals with one TCR beta chain. What it binds is unknown. Each CDR3 protein gets one entry after TCRdb re-called the reads with MiXCR. The sample carries 150,000 or so distinct CDR3 sequences, 17% recorded once. This sample is drawn from a study of T cell repertoires in cytomegalovirus infection. Study context: Public TCR beta signatures were indicative of both CMV infection and a matching HLA type. General study findings and limits: What dominated the ex vivo response were HLA-C-restricted CMV-specific TCR beta clonotypes. The study identified carriers of CMV plus the relevant HLA from cumulative public TCR beta family frequency.

The germline V and J ends were trimmed by 3 bases and 5 bases, with 19 bases remaining between them. Germline loops: CDR1 LNHNV, CDR2 YYDKDF (reference sequence). The CDR3 covers 16 residues. V gene TRBV15 combines with J gene TRBJ1-1; D may be TRBD1 (6 bases). The sample taken for sequencing was CD8+ T cells from PBMCs. The receptor was isolated from a human donor in good health (CMV status not recorded). Some clones in this sample may be carry-over from other donors' samples. The CDR3 is CATSSGGGGAWTEAFF. For the CDR3, the DNA is TGTGCCACCAGCAGTGGAGGTGGGGGGGCATGGACTGAAGCTTTCTTT.